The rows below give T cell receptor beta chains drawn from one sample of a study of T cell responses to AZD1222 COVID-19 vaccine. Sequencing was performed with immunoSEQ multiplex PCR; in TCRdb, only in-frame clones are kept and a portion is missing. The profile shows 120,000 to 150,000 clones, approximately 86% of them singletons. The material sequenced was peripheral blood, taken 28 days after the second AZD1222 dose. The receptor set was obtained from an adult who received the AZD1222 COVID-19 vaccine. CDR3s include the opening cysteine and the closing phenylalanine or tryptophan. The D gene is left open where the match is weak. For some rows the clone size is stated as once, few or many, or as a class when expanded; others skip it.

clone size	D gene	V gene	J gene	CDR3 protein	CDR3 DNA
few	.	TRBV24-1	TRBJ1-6	CATSDRPNNSPLHF	TGTGCCACCAGTGACCGTCCTAATAATTCACCCCTCCACTTT
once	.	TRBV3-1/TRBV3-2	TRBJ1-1	CASSQDLLNTEAFF	TGTGCCAGCAGCCAAGATCTTCTGAACACTGAAGCTTTCTTT
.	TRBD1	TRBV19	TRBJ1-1	CASSRTGENTEAFF	TGTGCCAGTAGTAGAACAGGGGAAAACACTGAAGCTTTCTTT
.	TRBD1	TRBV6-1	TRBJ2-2	CASSETGVTGELFF	TGTGCCAGCAGTGAGACAGGGGTGACCGGGGAGCTGTTTTTT
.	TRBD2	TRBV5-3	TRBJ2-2	CARSLAASGRRYTGELFF	TGTGCCAGAAGCTTGGCGGCTAGCGGGAGGAGGTACACCGGGGAGCTGTTTTTT
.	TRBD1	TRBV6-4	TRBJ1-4	CASSDSRDRAVTNEKLFF	TGTGCCAGCAGTGACTCGAGGGACAGGGCTGTAACTAATGAAAAACTGTTTTTT
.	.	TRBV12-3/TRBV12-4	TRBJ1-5	CASSLPVNQPQHF	TGTGCCAGCAGTTTGCCCGTGAATCAGCCCCAGCATTTT
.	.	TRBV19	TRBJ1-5	CASKWGAEAQPQHF	TGTGCCTCAAAATGGGGGGCAGAGGCTCAGCCCCAGCATTTT
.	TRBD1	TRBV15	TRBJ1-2	CATSPRQGASLENYGYTF	TGTGCCACCAGCCCGCGACAGGGGGCCTCACTGGAGAACTATGGCTACACCTTC
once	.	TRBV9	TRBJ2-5	CASSVVAASSQETQYF	TGTGCCAGCAGCGTAGTGGCAGCGTCCTCCCAAGAGACCCAGTACTTC
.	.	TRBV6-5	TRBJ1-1	CASSYSMGGSEAFF	TGTGCCAGCAGTTACTCGATGGGAGGGAGTGAAGCTTTCTTT
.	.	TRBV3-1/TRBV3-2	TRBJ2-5	CASGGQAGTQYF	TGTGCCAGCGGGGGGCAGGCGGGGACCCAGTACTTC
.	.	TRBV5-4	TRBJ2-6	CASSRVSSGANVLTF	TGTGCCAGCAGCCGTGTCTCCTCTGGGGCCAACGTCCTGACTTTC
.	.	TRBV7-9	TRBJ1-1	CASTWGPGHEAFF	TGTGCCAGCACCTGGGGACCGGGACACGAAGCTTTCTTT
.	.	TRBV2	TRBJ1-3	CASSASTGHSGNTIYF	TGTGCCAGCAGTGCCTCTACAGGGCACTCTGGAAACACCATATATTTT
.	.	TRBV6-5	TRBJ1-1	CASSKSTGGWAEAFF	TGTGCCAGCAGTAAGTCGACAGGAGGGTGGGCTGAAGCTTTCTTT
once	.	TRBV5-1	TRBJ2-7	CASSSTGTATYEQYF	TGCGCCAGCAGCTCTACCGGGACTGCAACCTACGAGCAGTACTTC
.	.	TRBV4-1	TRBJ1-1	CASSQDSGTEAFF	TGCGCCAGCAGCCAAGACAGCGGCACTGAAGCTTTCTTT
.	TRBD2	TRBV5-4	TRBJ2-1	CASSSERGSYNEQFF	TGTGCCAGCAGCTCAGAGCGGGGGTCCTACAATGAGCAGTTCTTC
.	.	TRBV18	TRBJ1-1	CASSPGPNTEAFF	TGTGCCAGCTCCCCAGGACCGAACACTGAAGCTTTCTTT
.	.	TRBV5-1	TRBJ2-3	CASSLGPVSDTQYF	TGCGCCAGCAGCCTCGGTCCGGTTTCAGATACGCAGTATTTT
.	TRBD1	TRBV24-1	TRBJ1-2	CATSDNRDRDYGYTF	TGTGCCACCAGTGACAACCGGGACAGGGACTATGGCTACACCTTC
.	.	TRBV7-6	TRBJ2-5	CASSLIGETQYF	TGTGCCAGCAGCTTAATTGGAGAGACCCAGTACTTC
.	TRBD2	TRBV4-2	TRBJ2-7	CASSQPTSGGELYEQYF	TGTGCCAGCAGCCAACCTACTAGCGGGGGGGAGCTCTACGAGCAGTACTTC
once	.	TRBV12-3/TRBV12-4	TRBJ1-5	CASSLDGQPQHF	TGTGCCAGCAGTTTAGACGGGCAGCCCCAGCATTTT
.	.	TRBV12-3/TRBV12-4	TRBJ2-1	CASSSNEQLF	TGTGCCAGCAGTTCCAATGAGCAGCTCTTC
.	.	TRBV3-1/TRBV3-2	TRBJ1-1	CASGRGLGAFF	TGTGCCAGCGGTCGGGGCCTAGGTGCTTTCTTT
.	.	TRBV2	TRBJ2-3	CASRVWAGTPDTQYF	TGTGCCAGCAGGGTCTGGGCGGGGACACCAGATACGCAGTATTTT
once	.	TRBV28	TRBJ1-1	CASSPLGTVMAF	TGTGCCAGCAGTCCTTTGGGTACGGTTATGGCATTT
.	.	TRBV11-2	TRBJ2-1	CASSFGGNRYNEQFF	TGTGCCAGCAGCTTTGGCGGGAACCGGTACAATGAGCAGTTCTTC
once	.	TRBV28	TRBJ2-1	CASSGGSSYNEQFF	TGTGCCAGCAGCGGAGGGAGCTCCTACAATGAGCAGTTCTTC
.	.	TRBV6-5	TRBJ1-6	CASSYSTLTGVPLHF	TGTGCCAGCAGTTACTCAACCCTGACGGGAGTACCCCTCCACTTT
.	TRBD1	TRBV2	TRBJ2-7	CASRATGGGYEQYF	TGTGCCAGCAGGGCCACAGGGGGCGGCTACGAGCAGTACTTC
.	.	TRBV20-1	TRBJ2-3	CSARTGDTQYF	TGCAGTGCTAGGACGGGAGATACGCAGTATTTT
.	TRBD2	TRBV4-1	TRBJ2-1	CASSRTLAGGPHGQFF	TGCGCCAGCAGCCGGACTTTGGCGGGAGGGCCCCATGGGCAGTTCTTC
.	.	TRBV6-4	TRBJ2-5	CASSQSLGGQETQYF	TGTGCCAGCAGCCAAAGTCTCGGAGGCCAAGAGACCCAGTACTTC
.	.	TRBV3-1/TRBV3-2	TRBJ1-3	CASSQEFRPQGGTIYF	TGTGCCAGCAGCCAAGAATTCCGGCCCCAGGGAGGCACCATATATTTT
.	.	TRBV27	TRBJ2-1	CASRAGGVNEQFF	TGTGCCAGCAGGGCAGGGGGGGTCAATGAGCAGTTCTTC
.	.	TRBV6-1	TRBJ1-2	CASSELGTDYGYTF	TGTGCCAGCAGTGAACTCGGGACCGACTATGGCTACACCTTC
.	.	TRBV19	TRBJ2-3	CASSMFGGPDTQYF	TGTGCCAGTAGTATGTTCGGGGGGCCAGATACGCAGTATTTT
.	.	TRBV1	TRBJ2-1	CTSSLILAEKYNEQFF	TGCACCAGCAGCCTCATACTAGCGGAGAAATACAATGAGCAGTTCTTC
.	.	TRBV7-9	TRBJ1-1	CASSLVLGGLNEAFF	TGTGCCAGCAGCTTAGTACTGGGGGGGCTTAATGAAGCTTTCTTT
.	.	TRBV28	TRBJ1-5	CASSLFKQPQHF	TGTGCCAGCAGTTTGTTCAAGCAGCCCCAGCATTTT
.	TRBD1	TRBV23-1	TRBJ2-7	CASSQIQGAPYEQYF	TGCGCCAGCAGTCAAATACAGGGGGCACCCTACGAGCAGTACTTC
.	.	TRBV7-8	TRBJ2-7	CASSFRTVYEQYF	TGTGCCAGCAGCTTTCGGACAGTTTACGAGCAGTACTTC
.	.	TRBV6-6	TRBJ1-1	CASSYLGNTEAFF	TGTGCCAGCAGTTACTTGGGGAACACTGAAGCTTTCTTT
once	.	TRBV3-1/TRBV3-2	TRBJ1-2	CASSQTPHGYTF	TGTGCCAGCAGCCAGACGCCCCATGGCTACACCTTC
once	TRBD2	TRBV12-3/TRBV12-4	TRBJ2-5	CASGAGAGETQYF	TGTGCCAGCGGAGCGGGAGCCGGAGAGACCCAGTACTTC
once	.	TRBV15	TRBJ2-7	CATSRDLAGTGYEQYF	TGTGCCACCAGCAGAGATTTGGCGGGCACGGGCTACGAGCAGTACTTC
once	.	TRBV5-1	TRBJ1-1	CASSLEAGAGTEAFF	TGCGCCAGCAGCTTGGAGGCGGGGGCCGGGACTGAAGCTTTCTTT
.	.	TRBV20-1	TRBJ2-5	CSARRQETQYF	TGCAGTGCTAGGAGACAAGAGACCCAGTACTTC
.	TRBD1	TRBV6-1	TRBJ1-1	CASSDPGQGFTEAFF	TGTGCCAGCAGTGACCCGGGACAGGGCTTCACTGAAGCTTTCTTT
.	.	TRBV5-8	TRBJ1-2	CASSLPGFYGYTF	TGTGCCAGCAGCTTACCGGGCTTCTATGGCTACACCTTC
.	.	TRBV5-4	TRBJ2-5	CASSLPPGVEETQYF	TGTGCCAGCAGCTTGCCCCCTGGTGTAGAAGAGACCCAGTACTTC
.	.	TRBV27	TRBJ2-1	CASSNIQRDGSYNEQFF	TGTGCCAGCAGTAACATTCAGAGGGATGGCTCCTACAATGAGCAGTTCTTC